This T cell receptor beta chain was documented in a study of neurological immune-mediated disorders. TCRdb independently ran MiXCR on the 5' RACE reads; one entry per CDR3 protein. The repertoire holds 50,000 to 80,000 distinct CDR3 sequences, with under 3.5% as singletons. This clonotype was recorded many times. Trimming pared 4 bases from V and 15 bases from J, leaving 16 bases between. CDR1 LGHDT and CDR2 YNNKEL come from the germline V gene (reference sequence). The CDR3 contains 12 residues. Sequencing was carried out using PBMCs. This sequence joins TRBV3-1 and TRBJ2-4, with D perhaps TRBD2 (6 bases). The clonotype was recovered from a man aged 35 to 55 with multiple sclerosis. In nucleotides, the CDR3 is TGTGCCAGCAGCCCTCATCGCGGGGATCCGTACTTC. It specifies CASSPHRGDPYF.